The 9 T cell receptor beta chains listed next were all sequenced from one sample in a study of CD8 T cells in ankylosing spondylitis. Notes on the study in general: A motif in TCR beta, a set of about eight highly homologous variants, appeared characteristic of ankylosing spondylitis blood.

Antigens of these TCRs are unknown. TCRdb re-analysed the 5' RACE reads in MiXCR, keeping a single row per CDR3 protein. The sample lists approximately 500,000 distinct CDR3 sequences; about 12% were seen once. Sequences were obtained from blood, either unsorted or a sorted T cell fraction (not recorded which). All receptors derive from a male donor with ankylosing spondylitis.

The V call is TRBV19, the J call TRBJ2-3; D unclear. In germline, CDR1 is LNHDA, CDR2 SQIVND (reference sequence). The CDR3 is 17 residues long. Trimming took 5 bases from V and 1 from J, leaving 19 bases between them. The CDR3 sequence: CASSSDLPAAGTDTQYF. CDR3 DNA sequence: TGTGCCAGTAGTTCGGACCTTCCCGCCGCCGGCACAGATACGCAGTATTTT.

A remark on this clonotype: At one of its ends the junction is not consistent with the germline gene, which may arise from a read error. The chain employs TRBV20-1 and TRBJ2-7; 8 bases align to TRBD1. CDR3 length: 17 residues. Germline loops: CDR1 DFQATT, CDR2 SNEGSKA (reference sequence). The DNA for the CDR3 is TGCTGTGCTAGGGTCAGTTTTGGACAGGGTTTTCATTACGAGCAGTACTTC. Protein sequence: CCARVSFGQGFHYEQYF.

To note about this clonotype: A much larger clone differs from this one at a single base, so this may be a read error. The rearrangement uses TRBV27 and TRBJ2-5; possible D gene TRBD1, 6 bases. V dropped 5 bases and J dropped 5 bases, with 12 bases sitting between them. CDR1 and CDR2 from the germline V gene are MNHEY and SMNVEV (reference sequence). CDR3 size: 13 residues. The CDR3 here is CASSLRGSETQYF. The CDR3 DNA follows: TGTGCCAGCAGTCTCAGGGGTTCGGAGACCCAGTACTTC.

This clonotype was recorded a few times. This sequence joins TRBV24-1 and TRBJ2-1, with D possibly matching TRBD2 (6 bases). V lost 5 bases and J lost 7, with 14 bases in between. The germline CDR1 and CDR2 sequences are KGHDR and SFDVKD. The CDR3 length is 14 residues. CDR3 nucleotide sequence: TGTGCCACCAGTGGTACGGGGAGGTGGAATGAGCAGTTCTTC. It is translated as CATSGTGRWNEQFF.

The chain couples TRBV11-3 to TRBJ1-1; perhaps TRBD1 as D (5 bases). Germline V gene data show CDR1 as SGHNT and CDR2 as YENEEA. Trimming cost V 4 bases and J 7 bases, with 16 bases left between them. The CDR3 spans 14 residues. CDR3 DNA: TGTGCCAGCAGCTATAGGGGCCCGGGCGGTGAAGCTTTCTTT. Translated, it gives CASSYRGPGGEAFF.

The gene calls are TRBV3-1 and TRBJ1-5; D perhaps matches TRBD1 (6 bases). The CDR3 extends over 14 amino acids. Germline V gene data show CDR1 as LGHDT and CDR2 as YNNKEL (reference sequence). V was trimmed by 0 bases and J by 5 bases, leaving 8 bases between them. The CDR3 region is CASSQDQGYQPQHF. The DNA for the CDR3 is TGTGCCAGCAGCCAAGATCAGGGGTATCAGCCCCAGCATTTT.

The chain joins TRBV5-1 to TRBJ2-1; TRBD1 or TRBD2 may be the D gene (5 bases each). Trimming took 3 bases from V and 3 from J, leaving 16 bases between them. The V gene's germline CDR1 is SGHRS and CDR2 YFSETQ. This CDR3 is built from 16 residues. The CDR3 reads CASSSGTASRYNEQFF. CDR3 in DNA: TGCGCCAGCAGCTCGGGGACCGCCAGCCGCTACAATGAGCAGTTCTTC. The variable domain in full, completed from reference TRBV5-1 and TRBJ2-1, reads KAGVTQTPRYLIKTRGQQVTLSCSPISGHRSVSWYQQTPGQGLQFLFEYFSETQRNKGNFPGRFSGRQFSNSRSEMNVSTLELGDSALYLCASSSGTASRYNEQFFGPGTRLTVL.

This clonotype was seen a few times. V is TRBV12-3 or TRBV12-4 and J is TRBJ2-7; D gene ambiguous. The CDR3 loop spans 16 amino acids. The ends were cut back, 5 bases at V and 0 bases at J, with 17 bases in the middle. CDR3 in DNA: TGTGCCAGCAGTCCCTTCGCCAGCGCCAGCTCCTACGAGCAGTACTTC. Translation: CASSPFASASSYEQYF.

This chain joins TRBV7-9 and TRBJ1-2; D might be TRBD1 (6 bases). CDR1 SEHNR and CDR2 FQNEAQ come from the germline V gene (reference sequence). With 6 bases removed from V and 8 bases from J, the gap between germline ends came to 22 bases. CDR3 length equals 15 residues. The CDR3 nucleotides read TGTGCCAGCAGTCAGCATGCGGGGGCCTCGGAAGGCTACACCTTC. This sequence encodes CASSQHAGASEGYTF.